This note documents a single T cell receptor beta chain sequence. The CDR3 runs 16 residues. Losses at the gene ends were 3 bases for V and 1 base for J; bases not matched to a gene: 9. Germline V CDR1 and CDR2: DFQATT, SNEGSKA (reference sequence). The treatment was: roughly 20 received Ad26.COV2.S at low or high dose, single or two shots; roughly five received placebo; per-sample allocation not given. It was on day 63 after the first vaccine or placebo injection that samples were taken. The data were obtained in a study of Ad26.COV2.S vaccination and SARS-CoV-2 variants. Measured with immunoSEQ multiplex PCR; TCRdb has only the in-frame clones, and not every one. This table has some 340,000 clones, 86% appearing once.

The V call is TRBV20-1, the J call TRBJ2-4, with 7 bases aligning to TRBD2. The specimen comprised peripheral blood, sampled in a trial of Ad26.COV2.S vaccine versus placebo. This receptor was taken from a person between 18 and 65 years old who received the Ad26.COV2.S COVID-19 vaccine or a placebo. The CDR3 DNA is TGCAGTGCTAGTCCTCCCGGGGGGACGGCCAAAAACATTCAGTACTTC. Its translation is CSASPPGGTAKNIQYF.